These T cell receptor beta chains were read from a single sample in a study of OX40 agonist ivuxolimab in advanced cancers. Repertoires were generated with immunoSEQ multiplex PCR, while TCRdb's copy carries only in-frame clones and drops some. This sample has 52,000 or so clones, with about 93% found just once. The source was CD4+ or CD8+ T cells sorted from blood, collected in a trial of the OX40 agonist ivuxolimab. These receptors came from an adult with an advanced solid tumor such as melanoma, head and neck, liver or kidney cancer. Both conserved end residues are part of each CDR3. D genes are given only for firm matches. Clone sizes are given selectively: once, few, many, or a class where the clone is expanded.

TRBV4-3	TRBJ2-7	.	.	CASSQGDHEQYF	TGCGCCAGCAGCCAAGGGGACCACGAGCAGTACTTC
TRBV7-6	TRBJ2-1	.	.	CASSDSILFYNEQFF	TGTGCCAGCAGCGACTCGATTCTTTTTTACAATGAGCAGTTCTTC
TRBV4-1	TRBJ1-1	.	.	CASSQGVTEAFF	TGCGCCAGCAGCCAGGGGGTAACTGAAGCTTTCTTT
TRBV7-9	TRBJ2-7	.	TRBD2	CASSPIEGGDEQYF	TGTGCCAGCAGCCCTATCGAGGGAGGGGACGAGCAGTACTTC
TRBV5-6	TRBJ2-2	.	.	CASSWGTANTGELFF	TGTGCCAGCAGCTGGGGGACGGCGAACACCGGGGAGCTGTTTTTT
TRBV29-1	TRBJ1-2	.	.	CSVEDPYIGRGGYGYTF	TGCAGCGTTGAAGACCCTTATATAGGCAGGGGAGGCTATGGCTACACCTTC
TRBV7-2	TRBJ2-1	.	.	CASSSIGRNNEQFF	TGTGCCAGCAGCTCAATAGGACGAAACAATGAGCAGTTCTTC
TRBV6-6	TRBJ1-2	.	.	CASSYLKGPGYTF	TGTGCCAGCAGTTACCTGAAAGGACCTGGCTACACCTTC
TRBV7-9	TRBJ2-1	.	TRBD1	CASSFPDREDDEQFF	TGTGCCAGCAGCTTCCCCGACAGGGAAGACGATGAGCAGTTCTTC
TRBV4-1	TRBJ2-1	.	.	CASSQDSLGVAWNEQFF	TGCGCCAGCAGCCAAGATTCTCTTGGGGTAGCGTGGAATGAGCAGTTCTTC
TRBV4-3	TRBJ2-7	.	.	CASSQDGVGYNSEQYF	TGCGCCAGCAGCCAAGATGGGGTCGGCTATAACTCCGAGCAGTACTTC
TRBV2	TRBJ1-1	medium-sized	.	CASSDSRGRNTEAFF	TGTGCCAGCAGTGATAGCCGGGGAAGGAACACTGAAGCTTTCTTT
TRBV7-6	TRBJ2-1	once	.	CASSLVQYNEQFF	TGTGCCAGCAGCTTAGTCCAATACAATGAGCAGTTCTTC
TRBV27	TRBJ2-7	.	.	CASSLSAAYEQYF	TGTGCCAGCAGTTTATCGGCAGCCTACGAGCAGTACTTC
TRBV30	TRBJ2-1	.	.	CAWGASLYNEQFF	TGTGCCTGGGGGGCATCCTTATACAATGAGCAGTTCTTC
TRBV19	TRBJ2-7	.	.	CASSIGLTYEQYF	TGTGCCAGTAGTATAGGTCTTACCTACGAGCAGTACTTC
TRBV7-9	TRBJ2-1	.	.	CASSQLDSYNEQFF	TGTGCCAGCAGCCAATTGGACAGTTACAATGAGCAGTTCTTC
TRBV19	TRBJ1-5	.	TRBD1	CASSILGTGEGQPQHF	TGTGCCAGTAGTATATTGGGTACAGGGGAAGGACAGCCCCAGCATTTT
TRBV29-1	TRBJ2-7	.	.	CSVETRDAMYEQYF	TGCAGCGTTGAAACTCGGGACGCAATGTACGAGCAGTACTTC
TRBV28	TRBJ2-7	.	.	CASSPDWSEQYF	TGTGCCAGCAGTCCGGACTGGAGCGAGCAGTACTTC
TRBV9	TRBJ1-1	.	TRBD1	CASSVEGGQDTEAFF	TGTGCCAGCAGCGTAGAAGGCGGACAGGACACTGAAGCTTTCTTT
TRBV28	TRBJ1-5	.	TRBD1	CASRPLLMDRGNQPQHF	TGTGCCAGCCGTCCCCTCTTGATGGACAGGGGAAATCAGCCCCAGCATTTT
TRBV5-1	TRBJ2-1	.	.	CASSRAGVLDRVYNEQFF	TGCGCCAGCAGCCGGGCGGGGGTTTTGGACAGGGTCTACAATGAGCAGTTCTTC
TRBV29-1	TRBJ2-7	few	TRBD2	CSVGGSGEQYF	TGCAGCGTGGGGGGGTCGGGTGAGCAGTACTTC
TRBV29-1	TRBJ2-7	.	.	CSVDGTSPYEQYF	TGCAGCGTTGACGGGACGAGCCCTTACGAGCAGTACTTC